A selection of T cell receptor beta chains follows, all from one sample in a study of cytomegalovirus exposure and HLA in healthy donors. Produced via immunoSEQ multiplex PCR; TCRdb's table is partial and in-frame only. In the table there are 49,000 or so clones, around 80% of which are singletons. Source material: PBMCs. The receptors here all came from a boy between 5 and 17 years old in good health and CMV-seropositive. CDR3s include the opening cysteine and the closing phenylalanine or tryptophan. Rows may omit the clone size; those that give it use once, few, many or a size class.

J gene | clone size | V gene | CDR3 protein
TRBJ1-1 | - | TRBV6-6 | CASSYSDRGNTEAFF
TRBJ1-4 | - | TRBV4-1 | CASSQNRGAPQKLFF
TRBJ1-5 | - | TRBV7-6 | CASSPLGQPQHF
TRBJ1-3 | - | TRBV5-3 | CARSLAGGFGNTIYF
TRBJ1-1 | once | TRBV2 | CASSRMASNTEAFF
TRBJ1-4 | - | TRBV25-1 | CASSETTGIGEKLFF
TRBJ2-2 | - | TRBV9 | CASSGLAGGPTGELFF
TRBJ2-5 | - | TRBV2 | CASSLQGTTTTQYF
TRBJ2-2 | once | TRBV27 | CASSLSGSGELFF
TRBJ1-5 | - | TRBV10-3 | CAISEETGWKPQHF
TRBJ1-2 | few | TRBV5-1 | CASSLDRGSNYGYTF
TRBJ1-2 | - | TRBV27 | CASSLRSGGHPYGYTF
TRBJ2-2 | - | TRBV6-6 | CASSEGQGNTGELFF
TRBJ2-5 | - | TRBV7-7 | CASSSIVGAGETQYF
TRBJ2-1 | - | TRBV19 | CASSPGQSSYNEQFF
TRBJ2-5 | - | TRBV28 | CASSLGGGETQYF
TRBJ1-1 | - | TRBV19 | CASRDFTEAFF
TRBJ2-7 | - | TRBV27 | CASSFHRTGTEQYF
TRBJ2-5 | - | TRBV20-1 | CSARGRETQYF
TRBJ1-4 | few | TRBV12-5 | CASGLEAGPNEKLFF
TRBJ2-7 | - | TRBV5-1 | CASSLAAAYEQYF
TRBJ1-1 | - | TRBV6-1 | CASRTGTGGTEAFF
TRBJ2-7 | - | TRBV5-5 | CASSLVSEQYF
TRBJ2-4 | - | TRBV6-5 | CASSYREKNIQYF
TRBJ2-7 | - | TRBV5-8 | CASSVGTGLPYEQYF
TRBJ2-5 | - | TRBV5-1 | CASRLLAGETQYF
TRBJ1-4 | - | TRBV25-1 | CASMGGGEKLFF
TRBJ2-1 | - | TRBV29-1 | CSVQSSYNEQFF
TRBJ1-1 | - | TRBV6-6 | CASSYSIRITEAFF
TRBJ2-3 | - | TRBV4-2 | CASSPGGPTDTQYF
TRBJ2-7 | - | TRBV28 | CASSLMRDRAYEQYF
TRBJ2-5 | - | TRBV5-6 | CASSLQGLKETQYF
TRBJ1-6 | few | TRBV10-3 | CAISPDSSYNSPLHF
TRBJ1-6 | - | TRBV13 | CASSLGQGVGIPLHF
TRBJ1-6 | - | TRBV6-5 | CASSYSQLSGSPLHF
TRBJ2-5 | - | TRBV7-8 | CASSHRDVTQYF
TRBJ1-5 | - | TRBV6-5 | CASSPGTSALQPQHF
TRBJ2-7 | - | TRBV4-1 | CASSQALYEQYF
TRBJ1-2 | - | TRBV29-1 | CSVGGGLTNYGYTF
TRBJ2-7 | once | TRBV5-6 | CASSLMQSYEQYF
TRBJ1-2 | - | TRBV4-1 | CASSPRQGFDGYTF
TRBJ2-1 | - | TRBV6-5 | CASRPRTDLYNEQFF
TRBJ1-2 | - | TRBV15 | CATSPQGIYYTF
TRBJ2-5 | - | TRBV6-1 | CASSLGGRGETQYF
TRBJ2-4 | - | TRBV6-5 | CASRRSSGGMNIQYF